The rows below give T cell receptor beta chains drawn from one sample of a study of blood T cell repertoires in COVID-19. Profiling relied on immunoSEQ multiplex PCR, and the TCRdb table lists in-frame clones only, not all of them. The data show 250,000 to 300,000 clones, 81% seen once. The sequenced sample consisted of peripheral blood. The source of these receptors is a woman aged 55-69 years with active or convalescent COVID-19. Each CDR3 is given with its conserved first and last residue. D genes are given only for firm matches. A row's size may be missing; if present it is once, few, many or a size class.

V,J,D,size,DNA,CDR3
TRBV6-1,TRBJ1-2,NA,NA,TGTGCCAGCAGTGAAGTTAACAGGTTAGCTAACTATGGCTACACCTTC,CASSEVNRLANYGYTF
TRBV5-4,TRBJ2-3,TRBD2,NA,TGTGCCAGCAGCTTGGAACTAGCGGGGCAGTATTTT,CASSLELAGQYF
TRBV6-6,TRBJ1-1,TRBD1,NA,TGTGCCAGCAGTCAACCAGACAGGGCGGAGGAAGCTTTCTTT,CASSQPDRAEEAFF
TRBV5-1,TRBJ2-7,NA,NA,TGCGCCAGCAGCTTGACAGGGGGGGACGAGCAGTACTTC,CASSLTGGDEQYF
TRBV5-1,TRBJ2-1,TRBD2,once,TGCGCCAGCAGCTTATCAGGCGGGACTAATCAAAACAATGAGCAGTTCTTC,CASSLSGGTNQNNEQFF
TRBV4-1,TRBJ2-1,TRBD2,once,TGCGCCAGCAGCCAAGGGGTAGCGGGGGGATACAATGAGCAGTTCTTC,CASSQGVAGGYNEQFF
TRBV11-1,TRBJ1-1,NA,NA,TGTGCCAGCAGCTCCCAGACAGGTGCCGACACTGAAGCTTTCTTT,CASSSQTGADTEAFF
TRBV6-5,TRBJ1-1,NA,NA,TGTGCCAGCAGACTCCCAGGGGCTCTAGACACTGAAGCTTTCTTT,CASRLPGALDTEAFF
TRBV6-6,TRBJ2-1,NA,NA,TGTGCCAGCGTTAGAGACGGGGATTACAATGAGCAGTTCTTC,CASVRDGDYNEQFF
TRBV7-9,TRBJ1-2,NA,NA,TGTGCCAGCAGCTTAAGGGGTGGGCGGGGAATCGGCTACACCTTC,CASSLRGGRGIGYTF
TRBV5-6,TRBJ2-7,TRBD1,NA,TGTGCCAGCAGCGGCGGACAGGGCCCCTACGAGCAGTACTTC,CASSGGQGPYEQYF
TRBV5-1,TRBJ2-5,TRBD1,NA,TGCGCCAGCAGCTTAGACAGGGGAGATGGGAAGACCCAGTACTTC,CASSLDRGDGKTQYF
TRBV27,TRBJ1-6,NA,NA,TGTGCCAGCAGCCCCGTCGGTGATTCACCCCTCCACTTT,CASSPVGDSPLHF
TRBV19,TRBJ2-5,TRBD1,NA,TGTGCCAGTAGTACCGGGACAGGGCGTCAAGAGACCCAGTACTTC,CASSTGTGRQETQYF
TRBV27,TRBJ1-4,TRBD1,NA,TGTGCCAGCAGTTTATCCGGGACAGTCTGGGAAAAACTGTTTTTT,CASSLSGTVWEKLFF
TRBV3-1/TRBV3-2,TRBJ2-1,TRBD2,NA,TGTGCCAGCAGCCAAGATGTCGGGGGGGTTGGTTACAATGAGCAGTTCTTC,CASSQDVGGVGYNEQFF
TRBV6-2/TRBV6-3,TRBJ2-6,NA,NA,TGTGCCAGCAGTTACGGGGGCGCTGGGGCCAACGTCCTGACTTTC,CASSYGGAGANVLTF
TRBV3-1/TRBV3-2,TRBJ1-1,TRBD1,NA,TGTGCCAGCAGCCTAAACCAGGGGGAAACTGAAGCTTTCTTT,CASSLNQGETEAFF
TRBV5-4,TRBJ2-1,NA,NA,TGTGCCAGCAGCTTGGGACTCTATGAGCAGTTCTTC,CASSLGLYEQFF
TRBV7-6,TRBJ1-5,TRBD1,NA,TGTGCCAGCAGCTTAGCGGACAGGGTATATCAGCCCCAGCATTTT,CASSLADRVYQPQHF
TRBV5-1,TRBJ2-2,TRBD1,NA,TGCGCCAGCAGCCCCGGGACAGGGCACACCGGGGAGCTGTTTTTT,CASSPGTGHTGELFF
TRBV6-5,TRBJ2-7,NA,NA,TGTGCCAGCAGTAACCCGGGACATACCCACGAGCAGTACTTC,CASSNPGHTHEQYF
TRBV28,TRBJ1-2,NA,NA,TGTGCCAGCAGTTTTCGGAGCGCCCCGTTCCGATACACCTTC,CASSFRSAPFRYTF
TRBV27,TRBJ2-7,NA,once,TGTGCCAGCAACCCGACAGGCCTCCGAAGGGGCCCGCAGTACTTC,CASNPTGLRRGPQYF
TRBV11-2,TRBJ1-1,NA,NA,TGTGCCAGCAGCTTATCCCTGGGGGCGCGAACTGAAGCTTTCTTT,CASSLSLGARTEAFF
TRBV29-1,TRBJ1-2,NA,NA,TGCAGCGTTGGTGGCAGGACATTCTATGGCTACACCTTC,CSVGGRTFYGYTF
TRBV19,TRBJ1-4,TRBD1,once,TGTGCCAGTAGTATACTCAGGACAGGGATCTACTCTTCGACTAATGAAAAACTGTTTTTT,CASSILRTGIYSSTNEKLFF
TRBV3-1/TRBV3-2,TRBJ1-5,NA,NA,TGTGCCAGCAGCCAAGAAGGTGGGCAAGCTCAGCCCCAGCATTTT,CASSQEGGQAQPQHF
TRBV15,TRBJ1-5,TRBD1,NA,TGTGCCACCAGCCAAGGGGGCTATAGCAATCAGCCCCAGCATTTT,CATSQGGYSNQPQHF
TRBV30,TRBJ1-1,TRBD1,NA,TGTGCCTGGGGACAGGGCGGGAACACTGAAGCTTTCTTT,CAWGQGGNTEAFF
TRBV18,TRBJ1-1,NA,NA,TGTGCCAGCTCTCTAGACGATATGAACACTGAAGCTTTCTTT,CASSLDDMNTEAFF
TRBV5-1,TRBJ1-1,TRBD1,NA,TGCGCCAGCAGCTTGGGGACAGGGGACACTGAAGCTTTCTTT,CASSLGTGDTEAFF
TRBV6-5,TRBJ1-2,TRBD1,NA,TGTGCCAGCAGCGTAGGGACAGGGGGTTTCTATGGCTACACCTTC,CASSVGTGGFYGYTF
TRBV30,TRBJ2-5,TRBD1,once,TGTGCCCTAGGCTGGGACAGGGGGATGGAGGAGACCCAGTACTTC,CALGWDRGMEETQYF
TRBV7-2,TRBJ2-7,NA,NA,TGTGCCAGCAGCTTATCCAGGGGAATCTCCTACGAGCAGTACTTC,CASSLSRGISYEQYF